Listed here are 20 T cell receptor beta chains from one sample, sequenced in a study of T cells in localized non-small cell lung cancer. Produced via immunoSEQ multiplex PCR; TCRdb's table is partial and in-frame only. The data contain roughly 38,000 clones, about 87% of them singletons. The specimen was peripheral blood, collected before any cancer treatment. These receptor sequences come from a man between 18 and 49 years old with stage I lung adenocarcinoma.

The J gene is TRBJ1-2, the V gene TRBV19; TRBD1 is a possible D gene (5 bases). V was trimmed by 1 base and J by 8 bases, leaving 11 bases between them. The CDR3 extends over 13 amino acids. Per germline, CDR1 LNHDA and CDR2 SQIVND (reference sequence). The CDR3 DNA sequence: TGTGCCAGTAGTATAGTAGGGACGACGGGCTACACCTTC. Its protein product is CASSIVGTTGYTF.

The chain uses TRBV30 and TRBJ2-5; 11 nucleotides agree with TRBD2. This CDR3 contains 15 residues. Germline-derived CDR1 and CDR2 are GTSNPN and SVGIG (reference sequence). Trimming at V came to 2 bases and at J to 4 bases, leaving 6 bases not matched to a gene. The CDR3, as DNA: TGTGCCTGGAGTAAATTAGCGGGGGGGCCAGAGACCCAGTACTTC. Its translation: CAWSKLAGGPETQYF.

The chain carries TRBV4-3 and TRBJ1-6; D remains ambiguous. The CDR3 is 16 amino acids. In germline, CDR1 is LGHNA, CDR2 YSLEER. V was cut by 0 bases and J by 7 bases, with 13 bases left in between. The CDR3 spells CASSQDPRPTNSPLHF. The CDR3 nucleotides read TGCGCCAGCAGCCAAGATCCGCGGCCGACCAATTCACCCCTCCACTTT.

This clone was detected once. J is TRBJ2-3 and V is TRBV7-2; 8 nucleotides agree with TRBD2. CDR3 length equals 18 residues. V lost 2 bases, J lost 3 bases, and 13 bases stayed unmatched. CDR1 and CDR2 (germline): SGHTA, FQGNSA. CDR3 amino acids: CASSLRVLAGPGTDTQYF. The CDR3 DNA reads TGTGCCAGCAGCTTAAGGGTCCTAGCGGGCCCGGGGACAGATACGCAGTATTTT.

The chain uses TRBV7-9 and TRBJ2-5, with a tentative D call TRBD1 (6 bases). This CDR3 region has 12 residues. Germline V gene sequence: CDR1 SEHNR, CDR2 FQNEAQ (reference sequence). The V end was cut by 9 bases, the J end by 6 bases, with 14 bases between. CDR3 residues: CASYRDKKTQYF. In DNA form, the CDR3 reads TGTGCCAGTTACCGGGACAAAAAGACCCAGTACTTC.

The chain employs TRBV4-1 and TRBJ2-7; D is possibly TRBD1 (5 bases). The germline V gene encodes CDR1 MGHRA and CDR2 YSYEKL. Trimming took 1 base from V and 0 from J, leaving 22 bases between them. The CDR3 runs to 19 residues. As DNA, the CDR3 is TGCGCCAGCAGCCAAGCCCCCCCTAGACAGATCCAGTACTCCTACGAGCAGTACTTC. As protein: CASSQAPPRQIQYSYEQYF.

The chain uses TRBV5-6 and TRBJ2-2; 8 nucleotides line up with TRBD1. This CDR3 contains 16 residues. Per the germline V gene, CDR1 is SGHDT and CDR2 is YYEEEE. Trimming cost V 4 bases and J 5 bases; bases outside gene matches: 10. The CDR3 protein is CASSPGTGKMTGELFF. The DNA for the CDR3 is TGTGCCAGCAGCCCAGGGACAGGAAAGATGACCGGGGAGCTGTTTTTT.

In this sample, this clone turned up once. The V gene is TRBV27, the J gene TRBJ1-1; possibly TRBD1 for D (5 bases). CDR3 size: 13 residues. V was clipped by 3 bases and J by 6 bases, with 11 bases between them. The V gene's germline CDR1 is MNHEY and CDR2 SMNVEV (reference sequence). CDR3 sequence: CASSFAGRAEAFF. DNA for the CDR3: TGTGCCAGCAGTTTCGCAGGGCGGGCTGAAGCTTTCTTT.

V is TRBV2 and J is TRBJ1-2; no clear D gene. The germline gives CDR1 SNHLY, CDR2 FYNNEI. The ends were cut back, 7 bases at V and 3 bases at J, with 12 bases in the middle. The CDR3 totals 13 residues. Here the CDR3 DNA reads TGTGCCAGCATAAAGAACATCTACTATGGCTACACCTTC. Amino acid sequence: CASIKNIYYGYTF.

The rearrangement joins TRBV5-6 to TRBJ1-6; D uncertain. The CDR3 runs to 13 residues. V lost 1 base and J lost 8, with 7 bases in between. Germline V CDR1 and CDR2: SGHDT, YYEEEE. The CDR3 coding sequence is TGTGCCAGCAGCTTGATTAGCGATTCACCCCTCCACTTT. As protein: CASSLISDSPLHF.

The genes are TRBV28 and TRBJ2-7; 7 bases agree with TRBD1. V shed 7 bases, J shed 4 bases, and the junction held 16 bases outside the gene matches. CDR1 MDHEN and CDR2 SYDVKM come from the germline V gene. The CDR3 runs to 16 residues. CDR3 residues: CASTQGGRGVNYEQYF. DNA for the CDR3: TGTGCCAGCACTCAAGGGGGCAGGGGCGTTAATTACGAGCAGTACTTC.

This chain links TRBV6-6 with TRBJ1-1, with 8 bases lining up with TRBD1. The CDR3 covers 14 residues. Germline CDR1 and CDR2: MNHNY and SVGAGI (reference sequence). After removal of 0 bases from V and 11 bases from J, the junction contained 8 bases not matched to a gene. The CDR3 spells CASSYSRVGQGAFF. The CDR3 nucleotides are TGTGCCAGCAGTTACTCGAGGGTTGGACAGGGTGCTTTCTTT.

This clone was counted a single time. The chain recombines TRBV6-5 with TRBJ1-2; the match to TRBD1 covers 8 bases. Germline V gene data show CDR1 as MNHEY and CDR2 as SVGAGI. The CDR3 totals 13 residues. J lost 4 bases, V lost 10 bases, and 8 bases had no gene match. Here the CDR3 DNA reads TGTGCCACCCACCAGGGGGCGGGCTATGGCTACACCTTC. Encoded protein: CATHQGAGYGYTF.

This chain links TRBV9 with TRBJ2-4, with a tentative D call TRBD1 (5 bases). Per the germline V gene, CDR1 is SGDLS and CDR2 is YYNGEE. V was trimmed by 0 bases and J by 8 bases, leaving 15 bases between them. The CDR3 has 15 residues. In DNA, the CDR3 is TGTGCCAGCAGCGTAGCATCTGGGGAAGGGGACATTCAGTACTTC. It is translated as CASSVASGEGDIQYF. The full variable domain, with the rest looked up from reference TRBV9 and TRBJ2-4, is DSGVTQTPKHLITATGQRVTLRCSPRSGDLSVYWYQQSLDQGLQFLIQYYNGEERAKGNILERFSAQQFPDLHSELNLSSLELGDSALYFCASSVASGEGDIQYFGAGTRLSVL.

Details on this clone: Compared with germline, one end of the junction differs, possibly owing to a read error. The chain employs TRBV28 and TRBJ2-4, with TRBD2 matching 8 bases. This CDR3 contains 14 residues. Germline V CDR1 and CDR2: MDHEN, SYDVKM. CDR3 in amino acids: CASSAGPGQAPSGF. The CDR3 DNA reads TGTGCCAGCAGCGCTGGTCCGGGCCAGGCCCCTAGCGGGTTC. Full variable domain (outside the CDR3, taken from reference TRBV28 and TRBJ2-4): DVKVTQSSRYLVKRTGEKVFLECVQDMDHENMFWYRQDPGLGLRLIYFSYDVKMKEKGDIPEGYSVSREKKERFSLILESASTNQTSMYLCASSAGPGQAPSGFGAGTRLSVL.

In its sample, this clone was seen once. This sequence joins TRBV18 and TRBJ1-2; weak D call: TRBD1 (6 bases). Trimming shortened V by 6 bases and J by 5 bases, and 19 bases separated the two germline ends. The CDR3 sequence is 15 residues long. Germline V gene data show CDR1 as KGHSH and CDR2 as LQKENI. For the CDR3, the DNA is TGTGCCAGCTCGGAAGGGGCAGGGGAGGCATATGGCTACACCTTC. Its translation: CASSEGAGEAYGYTF.

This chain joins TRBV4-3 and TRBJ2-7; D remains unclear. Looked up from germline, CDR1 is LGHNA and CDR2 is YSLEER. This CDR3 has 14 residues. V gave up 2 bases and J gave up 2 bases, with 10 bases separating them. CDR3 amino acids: CASSQQRYTYEQYF. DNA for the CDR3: TGCGCCAGCAGCCAACAGCGATACACCTACGAGCAGTACTTC.

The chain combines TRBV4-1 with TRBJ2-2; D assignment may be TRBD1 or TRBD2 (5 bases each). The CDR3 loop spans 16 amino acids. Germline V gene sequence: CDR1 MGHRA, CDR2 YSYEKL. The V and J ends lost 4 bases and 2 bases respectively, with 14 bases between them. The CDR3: CASSPPGTVNTGELFF. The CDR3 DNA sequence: TGCGCCAGCAGCCCTCCCGGGACGGTTAACACCGGGGAGCTGTTTTTT.

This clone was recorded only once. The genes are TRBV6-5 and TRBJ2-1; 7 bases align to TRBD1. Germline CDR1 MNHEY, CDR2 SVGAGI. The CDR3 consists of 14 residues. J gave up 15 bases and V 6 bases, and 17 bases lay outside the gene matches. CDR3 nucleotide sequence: TGTGCCAGCAGGCCCCTAAACCTAGGGACAGCGACGTTCTTC. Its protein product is CASRPLNLGTATFF.

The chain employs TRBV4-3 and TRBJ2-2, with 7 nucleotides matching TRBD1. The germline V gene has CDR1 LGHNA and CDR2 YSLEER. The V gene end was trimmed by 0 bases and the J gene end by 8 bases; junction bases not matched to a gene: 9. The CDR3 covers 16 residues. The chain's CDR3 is CASSQDFSRGSGELFF. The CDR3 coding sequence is TGCGCCAGCAGCCAAGATTTCAGCAGGGGGAGTGGGGAGCTGTTTTTT.